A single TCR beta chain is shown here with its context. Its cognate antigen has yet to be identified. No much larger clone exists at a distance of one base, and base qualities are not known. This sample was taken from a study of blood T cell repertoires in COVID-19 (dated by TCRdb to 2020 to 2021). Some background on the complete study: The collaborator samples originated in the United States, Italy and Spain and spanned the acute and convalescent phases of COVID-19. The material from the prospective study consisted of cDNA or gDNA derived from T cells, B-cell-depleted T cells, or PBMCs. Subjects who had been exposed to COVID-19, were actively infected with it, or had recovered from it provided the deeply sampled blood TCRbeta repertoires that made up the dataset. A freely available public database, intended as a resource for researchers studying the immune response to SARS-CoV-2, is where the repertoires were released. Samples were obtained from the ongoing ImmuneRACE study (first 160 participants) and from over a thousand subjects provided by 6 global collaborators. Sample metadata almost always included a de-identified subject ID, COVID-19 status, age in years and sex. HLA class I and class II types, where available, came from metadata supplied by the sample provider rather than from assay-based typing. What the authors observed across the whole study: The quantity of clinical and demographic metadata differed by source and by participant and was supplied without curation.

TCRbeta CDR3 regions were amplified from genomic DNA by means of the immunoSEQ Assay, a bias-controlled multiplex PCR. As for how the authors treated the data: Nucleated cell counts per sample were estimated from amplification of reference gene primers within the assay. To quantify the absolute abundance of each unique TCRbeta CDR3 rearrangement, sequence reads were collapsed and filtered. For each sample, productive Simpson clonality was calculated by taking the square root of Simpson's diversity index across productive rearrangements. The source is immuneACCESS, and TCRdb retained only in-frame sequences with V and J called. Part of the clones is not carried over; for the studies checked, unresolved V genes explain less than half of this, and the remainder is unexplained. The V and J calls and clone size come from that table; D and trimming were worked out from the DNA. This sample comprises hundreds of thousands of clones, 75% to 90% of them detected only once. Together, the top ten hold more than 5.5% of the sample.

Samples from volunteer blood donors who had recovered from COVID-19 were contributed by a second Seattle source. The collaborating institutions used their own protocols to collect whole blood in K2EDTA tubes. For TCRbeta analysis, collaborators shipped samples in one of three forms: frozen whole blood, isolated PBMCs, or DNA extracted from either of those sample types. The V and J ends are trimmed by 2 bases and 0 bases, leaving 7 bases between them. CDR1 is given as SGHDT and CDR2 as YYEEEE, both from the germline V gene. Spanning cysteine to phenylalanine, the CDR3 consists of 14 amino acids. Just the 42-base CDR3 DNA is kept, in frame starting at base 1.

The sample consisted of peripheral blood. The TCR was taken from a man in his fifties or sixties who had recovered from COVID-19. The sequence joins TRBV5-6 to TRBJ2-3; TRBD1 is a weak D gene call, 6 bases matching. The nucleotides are TGTGCCAGCAGCTTCGACAGGAGCACAGATACGCAGTATTTT. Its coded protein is CASSFDRSTDTQYF.